This entry describes one T cell receptor (beta chain). Its antigen is not known. The record originates from a study of T cell responses to AZD1222 COVID-19 vaccine. In the study overall: Investigators merged groups given second doses at roughly 4 or roughly 12 weeks.

The CDR3 has 15 amino acids. Germline V lookup: CDR1 SGHAT, CDR2 FQNNGV. The trim removed 3 bases at V and 3 bases at J, leaving 5 bases unmatched. Libraries were prepared by immunoSEQ multiplex PCR; TCRdb keeps only in-frame clonotypes and omits some of them. The sample carries about 150,000 clones, roughly nine tenths recorded once. Regarding the study as a whole: Just a handful of AZD1222 recipients tested seropositive at baseline.

The chain recombines TRBV11-2 with TRBJ2-1; 7 bases line up with TRBD1. This sequence was found in an adult in good health. The specimen comprised peripheral blood, sampled on day 0 of AZD1222 vaccination. This CDR3 is CASSFWDSDYNEQFF. DNA of the CDR3: TGTGCCAGCAGCTTTTGGGACAGCGACTACAATGAGCAGTTCTTC.